The T cell receptor beta chain described here comes from a study of cytotoxic CD8 clonotypes in ibrutinib-treated CLL. Study-level information: Response was recorded as partial in approximately 25 patients and complete in 2; at median 68 months, around 14 remained remitted and about 12 had progressed.

Study conclusions and caveats: Public clonotypes showed up rarely, and on treatment they shrank or held steady. Sample timing was unmatched between remission and later-progressing patients; lymph nodes unstudied.

The germline V gene has CDR1 SGHAT and CDR2 FQNNGV. V gave up 6 bases and J gave up 0 bases, with 18 bases separating them. This CDR3 contains 16 residues. Profiled with immunoSEQ multiplex PCR; TCRdb holds only in-frame clones, not every one. Of over 140,000 clones in the sample, approximately 80% were seen once. As to this clone: The antigen is not known.

The sample in question was PBMCs, obtained after 36 months of ibrutinib treatment. This receptor was identified in a human donor with chronic lymphocytic leukemia. V gene TRBV11-2 combines with J gene TRBJ2-7, with D maybe TRBD2 (5 bases). CDR3 nucleotide sequence: TGTGCCAGCAGTTACCCCACGGGATTAAGCTCCTACGAGCAGTACTTC. The encoded protein is CASSYPTGLSSYEQYF. Full variable domain (missing parts from reference TRBV11-2 and TRBJ2-7): EAGVAQSPRYKIIEKRQSVAFWCNPISGHATLYWYQQILGQGPKLLIQFQNNGVVDDSQLPKDRFSAERLKGVDSTLKIQPAKLEDSAVYLCASSYPTGLSSYEQYFGPGTRLTVT.